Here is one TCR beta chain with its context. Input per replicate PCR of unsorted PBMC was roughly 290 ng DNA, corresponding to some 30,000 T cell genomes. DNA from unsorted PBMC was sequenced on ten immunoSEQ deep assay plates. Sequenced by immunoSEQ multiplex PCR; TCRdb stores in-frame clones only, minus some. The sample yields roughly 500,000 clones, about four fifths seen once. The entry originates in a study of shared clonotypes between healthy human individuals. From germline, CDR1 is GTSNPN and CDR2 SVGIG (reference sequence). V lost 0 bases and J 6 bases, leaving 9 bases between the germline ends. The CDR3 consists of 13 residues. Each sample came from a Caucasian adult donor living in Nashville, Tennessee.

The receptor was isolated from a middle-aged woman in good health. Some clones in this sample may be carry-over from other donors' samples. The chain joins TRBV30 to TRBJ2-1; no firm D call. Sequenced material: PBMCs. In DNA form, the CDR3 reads TGTGCCTGGAGTGTTGCCGACGGCAATGAGCAGTTCTTC. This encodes CAWSVADGNEQFF.